These 5 T cell receptor beta chains came from one sample sequenced in a study of cytomegalovirus exposure and HLA in healthy donors. The PCR had 60 Vbeta and 13 Jbeta primers. Sequenced by immunoSEQ multiplex PCR; TCRdb stores in-frame clones only, minus some. The sample yields approximately 190,000 clones, around 86% seen once. The sequencing input was PBMCs. All receptors derive from a woman under 30 in good health and CMV-seronegative.

The chain combines TRBV18 with TRBJ1-4; D ambiguous. This CDR3 comprises 13 residues. Trimming left V 2 bases short and J 8 bases short, with 9 bases between. Per the germline V gene, CDR1 is KGHSH and CDR2 is LQKENI. The CDR3 DNA reads as TGTGCCAGCTCACCAGGGTTGGAGGAAAAACTGTTTTTT. Translated, it gives CASSPGLEEKLFF.

The chain links TRBV7-9 to TRBJ2-7, with D tentatively TRBD2 (6 bases). CDR3 length: 16 residues. Germline V gene data show CDR1 as SEHNR and CDR2 as FQNEAQ (reference sequence). V was cut by 7 bases and J by 3 bases, with 22 bases left in between. CDR3 DNA: TGTGCCAGCACCTCGATGGAGGGACCCCGCTTCTACGAGCAGTACTTC. This encodes CASTSMEGPRFYEQYF.

The gene calls are TRBV11-2 and TRBJ2-1; the D gene is possibly TRBD1 (6 bases). V was pared by 4 bases and J by 2 bases, with 12 bases between. This CDR3 is built from 15 residues. Germline values: CDR1 SGHAT, CDR2 FQNNGV. CDR3 loop: CASSSNRDPYNEQFF. The CDR3 DNA is TGTGCCAGCAGCTCTAACAGGGATCCCTACAATGAGCAGTTCTTC. The variable domain in full, with the rest retrieved from reference TRBV11-2 and TRBJ2-1, is EAGVAQSPRYKIIEKRQSVAFWCNPISGHATLYWYQQILGQGPKLLIQFQNNGVVDDSQLPKDRFSAERLKGVDSTLKIQPAKLEDSAVYLCASSSNRDPYNEQFFGPGTRLTVL.

The V gene is TRBV25-1, the J gene TRBJ2-2, with D unresolved. The CDR3 totals 14 residues. V lost 5 bases to trimming and J lost 1 base, with 8 bases between them. The germline gives CDR1 MGHDK, CDR2 SYGVNS. The CDR3 DNA reads as TGTGCCAGCAGTATCACAGAGAACACCGGGGAGCTGTTTTTT. Its translation is CASSITENTGELFF.

This sequence joins TRBV20-1 and TRBJ2-1; D might be TRBD1 (5 bases). The V end lost 3 bases, the J end lost 14 bases, and 14 bases lay between the germline ends. CDR1 DFQATT and CDR2 SNEGSKA come from the germline V gene (reference sequence). The CDR3 loop spans 11 amino acids. CDR3 in DNA: TGCAGTGCTAGTTGGCTTGGCAGGGAGTTCTTC. This gives the protein CSASWLGREFF.